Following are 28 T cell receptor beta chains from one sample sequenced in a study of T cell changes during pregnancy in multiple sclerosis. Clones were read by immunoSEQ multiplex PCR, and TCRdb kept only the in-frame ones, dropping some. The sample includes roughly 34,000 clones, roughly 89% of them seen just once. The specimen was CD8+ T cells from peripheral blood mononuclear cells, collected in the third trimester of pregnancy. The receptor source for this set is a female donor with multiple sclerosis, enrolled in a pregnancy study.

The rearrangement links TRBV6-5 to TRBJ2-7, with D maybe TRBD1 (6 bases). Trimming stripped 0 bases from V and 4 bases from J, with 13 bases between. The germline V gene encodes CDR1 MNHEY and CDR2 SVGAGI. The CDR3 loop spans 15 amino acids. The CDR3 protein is CASSYSRDRSYEQYF. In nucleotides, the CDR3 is TGTGCCAGCAGTTACTCGCGAGACAGGTCGTACGAGCAGTACTTC.

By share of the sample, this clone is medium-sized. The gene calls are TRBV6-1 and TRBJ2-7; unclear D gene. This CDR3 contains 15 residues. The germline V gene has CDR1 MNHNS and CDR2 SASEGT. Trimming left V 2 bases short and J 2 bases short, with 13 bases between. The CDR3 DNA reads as TGTGCCAGCAGTGAATCCCTAGAGTCCCCCTACGAGCAGTACTTC. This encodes CASSESLESPYEQYF.

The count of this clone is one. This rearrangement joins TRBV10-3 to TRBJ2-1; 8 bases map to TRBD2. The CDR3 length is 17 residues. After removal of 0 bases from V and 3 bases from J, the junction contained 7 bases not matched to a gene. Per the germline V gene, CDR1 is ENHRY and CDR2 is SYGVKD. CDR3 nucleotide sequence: TGTGCCATCAGTGAGTCGAGTAGCGGGGCTTTCTACAATGAGCAGTTCTTC. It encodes CAISESSSGAFYNEQFF.

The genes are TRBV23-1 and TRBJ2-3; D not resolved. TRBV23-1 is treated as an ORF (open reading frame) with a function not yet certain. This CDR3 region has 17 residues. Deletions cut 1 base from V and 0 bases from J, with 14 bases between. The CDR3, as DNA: TGCGCCAGCAGTCAATATTGCCAGTCCGATAGCACAGATACGCAGTATTTT. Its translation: CASSQYCQSDSTDTQYF.

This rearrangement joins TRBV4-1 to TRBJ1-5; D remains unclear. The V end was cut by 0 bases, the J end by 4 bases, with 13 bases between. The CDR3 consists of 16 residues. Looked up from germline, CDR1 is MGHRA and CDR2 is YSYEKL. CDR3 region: CASSQERTVLNQPQHF. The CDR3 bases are TGCGCCAGCAGCCAAGAGAGAACGGTCCTGAATCAGCCCCAGCATTTT.

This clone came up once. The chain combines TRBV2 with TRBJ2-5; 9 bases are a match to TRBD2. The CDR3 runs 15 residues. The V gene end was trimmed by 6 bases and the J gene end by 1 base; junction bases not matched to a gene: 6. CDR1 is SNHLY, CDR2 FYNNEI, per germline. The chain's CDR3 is CASSPLAGVQETQYF. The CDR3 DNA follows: TGTGCCAGCAGCCCGTTAGCGGGGGTCCAAGAGACCCAGTACTTC.

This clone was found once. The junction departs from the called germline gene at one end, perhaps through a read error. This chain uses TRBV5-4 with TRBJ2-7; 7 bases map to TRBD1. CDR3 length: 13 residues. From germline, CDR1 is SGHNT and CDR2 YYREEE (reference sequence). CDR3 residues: CASSRDSSSEQYF. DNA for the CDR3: TGTGCCAGCAGCAGGGACAGTTCCTCCGAGCAGTACTTC.

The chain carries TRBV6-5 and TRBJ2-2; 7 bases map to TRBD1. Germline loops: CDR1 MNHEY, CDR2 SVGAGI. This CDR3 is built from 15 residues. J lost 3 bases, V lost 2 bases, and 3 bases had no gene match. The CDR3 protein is CASSYRGRDTGELFF. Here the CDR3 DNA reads TGTGCCAGCAGTTACAGGGGGCGGGACACCGGGGAGCTGTTTTTT.

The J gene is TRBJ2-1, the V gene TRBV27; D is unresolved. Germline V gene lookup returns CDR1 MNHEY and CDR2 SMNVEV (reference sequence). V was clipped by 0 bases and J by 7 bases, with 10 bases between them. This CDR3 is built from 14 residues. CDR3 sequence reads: CASSLSSSWNEQFF. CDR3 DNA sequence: TGTGCCAGCAGTTTATCGTCTAGTTGGAATGAGCAGTTCTTC.

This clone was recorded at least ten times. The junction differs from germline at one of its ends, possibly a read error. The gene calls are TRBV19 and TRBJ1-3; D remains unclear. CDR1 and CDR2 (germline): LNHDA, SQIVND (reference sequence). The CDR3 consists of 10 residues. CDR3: CVSGGNTIYF. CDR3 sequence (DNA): TGCGTGAGCGGGGGAAACACCATATATTTT. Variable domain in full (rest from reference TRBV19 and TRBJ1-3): DGGITQSPKYLFRKEGQNVTLSCEQNLNHDAMYWYRQDPGQGLRLIYYSQIVNDFQKGDIAEGYSVSREKKESFPLTVTSAQKNPTAFYLCVSGGNTIYFGEGSWLTVV.

The CDR3 coding sequence is TGTGCCAGCAGCGTAGGATCCCTGAGCTCCTATAATTCACCCCTCCACTTT. Translating gives CASSVGSLSSYNSPLHF. V is TRBV9 and J is TRBJ1-6; D is undetermined. CDR1 and CDR2 from the germline V gene are SGDLS and YYNGEE. The CDR3 consists of 17 residues. Trimming shortened V by 0 bases and J by 0 bases, and 10 bases separated the two germline ends.

CDR3 DNA sequence: TGTGCCAGCAGCCTCGGACTGATGAACACTGAAGCTTTCTTT. This sequence encodes CASSLGLMNTEAFF. V gene TRBV6-5 combines with J gene TRBJ1-1; D gene ambiguous. There are 14 residues in the CDR3. V lost 6 bases, J lost 0 bases, and 11 bases lay in between. Germline V gene sequence: CDR1 MNHEY, CDR2 SVGAGI.

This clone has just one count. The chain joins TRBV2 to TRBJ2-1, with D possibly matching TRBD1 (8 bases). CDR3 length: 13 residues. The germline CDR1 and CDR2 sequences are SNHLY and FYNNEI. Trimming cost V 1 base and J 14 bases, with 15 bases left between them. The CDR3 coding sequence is TGTGCCAGCAGTGAAGGGGGAGGGACAGGAAAGTTCTTC. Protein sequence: CASSEGGGTGKFF.

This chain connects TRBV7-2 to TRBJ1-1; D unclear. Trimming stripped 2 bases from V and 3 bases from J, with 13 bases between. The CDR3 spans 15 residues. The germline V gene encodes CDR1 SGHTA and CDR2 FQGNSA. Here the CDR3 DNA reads TGTGCCAGCAGCTTATCGTCCGGGTTGGACACTGAAGCTTTCTTT. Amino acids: CASSLSSGLDTEAFF.

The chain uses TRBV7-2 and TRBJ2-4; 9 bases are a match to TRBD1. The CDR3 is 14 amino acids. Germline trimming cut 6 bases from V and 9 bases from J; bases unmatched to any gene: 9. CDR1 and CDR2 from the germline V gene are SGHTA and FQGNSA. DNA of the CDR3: TGTGCCAGCAGTCCCGGGACAGGGAGGGGCATTCAGTACTTC. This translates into CASSPGTGRGIQYF.

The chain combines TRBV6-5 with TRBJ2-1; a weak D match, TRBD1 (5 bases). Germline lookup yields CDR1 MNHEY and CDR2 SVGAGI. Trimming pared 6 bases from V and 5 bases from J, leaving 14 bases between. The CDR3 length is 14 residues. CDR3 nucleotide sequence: TGTGCCAGCAGCCCCATTGGGGCTGACAATGAGCAGTTCTTC. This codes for CASSPIGADNEQFF.

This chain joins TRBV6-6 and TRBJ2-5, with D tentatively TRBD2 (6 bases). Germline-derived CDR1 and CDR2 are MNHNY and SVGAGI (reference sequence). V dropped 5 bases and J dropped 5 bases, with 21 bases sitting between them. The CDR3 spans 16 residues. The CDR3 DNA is TGTGCCAGCAGTCCTCCTAGGGGTGAGGAGGGGGAGACCCAGTACTTC. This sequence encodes CASSPPRGEEGETQYF.

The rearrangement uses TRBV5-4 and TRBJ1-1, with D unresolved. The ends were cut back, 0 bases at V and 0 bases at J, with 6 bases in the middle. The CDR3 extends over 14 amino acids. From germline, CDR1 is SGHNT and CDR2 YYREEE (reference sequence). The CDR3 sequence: CASSLAAMNTEAFF. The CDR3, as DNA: TGTGCCAGCAGCTTGGCCGCTATGAACACTGAAGCTTTCTTT.

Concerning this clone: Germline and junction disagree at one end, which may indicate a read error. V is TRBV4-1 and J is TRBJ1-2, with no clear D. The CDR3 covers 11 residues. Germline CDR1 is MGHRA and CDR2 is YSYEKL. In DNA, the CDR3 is TGCGCCAGCAGCAAAGACCAGGGCTACACCTTC. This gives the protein CASSKDQGYTF.

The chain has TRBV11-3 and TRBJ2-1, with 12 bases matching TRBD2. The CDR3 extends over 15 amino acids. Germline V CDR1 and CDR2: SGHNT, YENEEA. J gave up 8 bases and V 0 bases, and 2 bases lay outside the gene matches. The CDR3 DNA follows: TGTGCCAGCAGCTTAGAAACTAGCGGGGGGTATGAGCAGTTCTTC. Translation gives CASSLETSGGYEQFF.

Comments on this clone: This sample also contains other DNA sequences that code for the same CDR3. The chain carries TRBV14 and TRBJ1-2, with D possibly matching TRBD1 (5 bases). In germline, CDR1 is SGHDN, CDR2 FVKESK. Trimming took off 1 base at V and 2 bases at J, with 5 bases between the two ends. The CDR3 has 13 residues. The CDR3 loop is CASSQGTNYGYTF. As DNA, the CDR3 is TGTGCCAGCAGCCAAGGGACAAACTATGGCTACACCTTC. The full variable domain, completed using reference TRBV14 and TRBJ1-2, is EAGVTQFPSHSVIEKGQTVTLRCDPISGHDNLYWYRRVMGKEIKFLLHFVKESKQDESGMPNNRFLAERTGGTYSTLKVQPAELEDSGVYFCASSQGTNYGYTFGSGTRLTVV.

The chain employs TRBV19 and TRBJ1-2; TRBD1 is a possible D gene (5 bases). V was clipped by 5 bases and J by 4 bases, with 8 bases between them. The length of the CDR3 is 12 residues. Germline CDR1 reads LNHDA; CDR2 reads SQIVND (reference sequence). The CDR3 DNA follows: TGTGCCAGTAGTGCAGGGATCTATGGCTACACCTTC. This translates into CASSAGIYGYTF.

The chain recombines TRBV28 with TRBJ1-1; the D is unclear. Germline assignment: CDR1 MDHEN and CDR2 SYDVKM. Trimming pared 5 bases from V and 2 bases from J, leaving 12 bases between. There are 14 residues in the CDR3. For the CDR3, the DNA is TGTGCCAGCAGTCCCTTGGCCCCAAACACTGAAGCTTTCTTT. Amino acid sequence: CASSPLAPNTEAFF.

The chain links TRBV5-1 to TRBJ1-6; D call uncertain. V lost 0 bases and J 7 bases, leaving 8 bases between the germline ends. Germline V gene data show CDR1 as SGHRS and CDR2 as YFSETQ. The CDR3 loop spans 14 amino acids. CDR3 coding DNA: TGCGCCAGCAGCTTGGGCGAATTCAATTCACCCCTCCACTTT. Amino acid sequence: CASSLGEFNSPLHF.

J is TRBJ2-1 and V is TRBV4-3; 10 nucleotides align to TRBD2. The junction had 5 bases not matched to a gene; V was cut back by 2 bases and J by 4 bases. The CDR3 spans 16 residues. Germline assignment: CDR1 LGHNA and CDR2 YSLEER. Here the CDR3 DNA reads TGCGCCAGCAGCCAAACCCCTAGCGGGGGATACAATGAGCAGTTCTTC. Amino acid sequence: CASSQTPSGGYNEQFF.

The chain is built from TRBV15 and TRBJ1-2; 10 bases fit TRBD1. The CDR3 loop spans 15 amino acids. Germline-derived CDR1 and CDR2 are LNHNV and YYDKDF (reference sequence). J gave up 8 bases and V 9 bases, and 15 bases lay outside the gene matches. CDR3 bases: TGTGCCACTACTTATGGGGCCGGGACAGGGGTCGGCTACACCTTC. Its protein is CATTYGAGTGVGYTF.

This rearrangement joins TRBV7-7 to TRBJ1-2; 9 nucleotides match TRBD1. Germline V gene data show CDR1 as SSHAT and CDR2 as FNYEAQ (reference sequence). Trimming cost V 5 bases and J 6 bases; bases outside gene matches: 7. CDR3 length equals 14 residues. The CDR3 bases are TGTGCCAGCAGCCCAATAGGACAGGGGAATGGCTACACCTTC. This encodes CASSPIGQGNGYTF.

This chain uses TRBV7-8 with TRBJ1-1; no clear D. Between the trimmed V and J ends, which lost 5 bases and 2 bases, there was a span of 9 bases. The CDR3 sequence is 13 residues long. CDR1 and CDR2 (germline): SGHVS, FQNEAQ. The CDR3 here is CASSRGPNTEAFF. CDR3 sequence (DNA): TGTGCCAGCAGCCGAGGGCCCAACACTGAAGCTTTCTTT.